This T cell receptor beta chain was recovered during a study of shared clonotypes between healthy human individuals. Study overall: The donor pool was made up of a couple of women and three men aged 18 to 49. Findings of the study overall: With a handful of donors compared, approximately 5.5% of naive CD4 clonotypes were shared.

Terminally differentiated effector memory CD45RA+ cells were excluded from the naive CD8 cells, which were CD45RO-negative and positively selected for CCR7. Sequenced by immunoSEQ multiplex PCR; TCRdb stores in-frame clones only, minus some. The profile shows 760,000 or so clones, approximately 96% of them singletons. V lost 5 bases and J 6 bases, leaving 13 bases between the germline ends. This CDR3 has 13 residues. The germline V gene has CDR1 SEHNR and CDR2 FQNEAQ (reference sequence). For this clone: Its antigen is not known.

The origin of this receptor is a man aged 25 to 40 in good health. V and J are TRBV7-9 and TRBJ1-2, with D possibly TRBD1 on 6 matching bases. The sequencing sample was made of naive CD8+ T cells sorted from blood. The CDR3 is CASSPSGGNGYTF. The CDR3 DNA reads TGTGCCAGCAGCCCATCGGGGGGCAATGGCTACACCTTC. Using reference TRBV7-9 and TRBJ1-2 for the parts outside the CDR3, the full variable domain is DTGVSQNPRHKITKRGQNVTFRCDPISEHNRLYWYRQTLGQGPEFLTYFQNEAQLEKSRLLSDRFSAERPKGSFSTLEIQRTEQGDSAMYLCASSPSGGNGYTFGSGTRLTVV.